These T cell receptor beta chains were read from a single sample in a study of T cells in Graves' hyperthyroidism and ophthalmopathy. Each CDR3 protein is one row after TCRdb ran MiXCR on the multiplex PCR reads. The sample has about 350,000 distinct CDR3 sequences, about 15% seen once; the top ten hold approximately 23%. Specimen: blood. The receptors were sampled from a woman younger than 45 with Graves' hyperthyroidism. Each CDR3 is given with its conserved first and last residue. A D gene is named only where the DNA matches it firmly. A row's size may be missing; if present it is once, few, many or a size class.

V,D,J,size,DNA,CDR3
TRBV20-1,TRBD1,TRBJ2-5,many,TGCAGTGTAGGCAGGGGGAATGGGGAGACCCAGTACTTC,CSVGRGNGETQYF
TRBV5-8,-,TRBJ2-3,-,TGTGCCAGCAGCCCTTCGCAGCCTGGACAGAGCACAGATACGCAGTATTTT,CASSPSQPGQSTDTQYF
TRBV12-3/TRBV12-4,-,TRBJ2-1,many,TGTGCCAGCAGTCCCCCGGGGGAGCAGTTCTTC,CASSPPGEQFF
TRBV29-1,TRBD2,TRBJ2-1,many,TGCAGCGTTGAAGATCTAGCGGGAGGTTCCCTCTGGGAGCAGTTCTTC,CSVEDLAGGSLWEQFF
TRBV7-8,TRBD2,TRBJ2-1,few,TGTGCCAGCAGCCGCCGGGACTCGCGGGGGGTGGGTTCTTACAATGAGCAGTTCTTC,CASSRRDSRGVGSYNEQFF
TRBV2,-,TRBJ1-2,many,TGTGCCAGCAGTGCGGGCGTTTTCTATGGCTACACCTTC,CASSAGVFYGYTF
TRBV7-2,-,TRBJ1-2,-,TGTGCCAGCAGCTCCCCCAGACAGGCTATAGGTAGCTACACCTTC,CASSSPRQAIGSYTF
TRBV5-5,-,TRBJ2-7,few,TGTGCCAGCAGCTCCGCTGTTTACGAGCAGTACTTC,CASSSAVYEQYF
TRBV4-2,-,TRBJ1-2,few,TGTGCCAGCAGCCCCTTGGGGGGAAACTATGGCTACACCTTC,CASSPLGGNYGYTF
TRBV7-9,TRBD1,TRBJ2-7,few,TGTGCCAGCAGCTTGGGACAGGGGAATGACGAGCAGTACTTC,CASSLGQGNDEQYF
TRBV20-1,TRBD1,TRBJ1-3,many,TGCAGTGCTAGAGATCCGCAAGGGACAGCTGGAAACACCATATATTTT,CSARDPQGTAGNTIYF
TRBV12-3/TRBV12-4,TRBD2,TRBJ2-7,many,TGTGCCAGCAGTCCGGGCGCTGAGCGGGAGTCTCTCCCTTACGAGCAGTACTTC,CASSPGAERESLPYEQYF
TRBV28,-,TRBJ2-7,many,TGTGCCAGCAGTCCCAAAGTGGAGGGTTTTCACCTCGGCGAGCAGTACTTC,CASSPKVEGFHLGEQYF
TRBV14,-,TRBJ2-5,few,TGTGCCAGCAGCCAAGAGGGTCAGATCGGAGAGACCCAGTACTTC,CASSQEGQIGETQYF
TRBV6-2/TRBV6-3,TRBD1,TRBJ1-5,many,TGTGCCAGCAGTTCGGGACAGGTAAATCAGCCCCAGCATTTT,CASSSGQVNQPQHF
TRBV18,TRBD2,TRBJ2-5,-,TGTGCCAGCTCTCGTCAGACTAGCGGGTTTCAAGAGACCCAGTACTTC,CASSRQTSGFQETQYF
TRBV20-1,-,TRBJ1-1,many,TGCAGTGTTGCAGGGACACGACGGACTGAAGCTTTCTTT,CSVAGTRRTEAFF
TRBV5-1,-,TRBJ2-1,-,TGCGCCAGCAGCTTGGGAGGGGAGGAGTTCTTC,CASSLGGEEFF
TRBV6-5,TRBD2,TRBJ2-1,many,TGTGCCAGCAGTTACGGATTGGGGGGGGGAGATAGCTCCTACAATGAGCAGTTCTTC,CASSYGLGGGDSSYNEQFF
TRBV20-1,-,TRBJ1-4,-,TGCAGTGCTCGGGACGGCCCAACGAGACCGAATGAAAAACTGTTTTTT,CSARDGPTRPNEKLFF
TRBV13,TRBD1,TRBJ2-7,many,TGTGCCAGCAGCAAACAGGGGCCCTTCAGCTCCTACGAGCAGTACTTC,CASSKQGPFSSYEQYF
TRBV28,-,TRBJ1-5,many,TGTGCCAGCAGTTTCGGCAATCAGCCCCAGCATTTT,CASSFGNQPQHF
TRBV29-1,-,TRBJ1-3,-,TGCAGCGTCGGACCGTCGAGCGGAAACACCATATATTTT,CSVGPSSGNTIYF
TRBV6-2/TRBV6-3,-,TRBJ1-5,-,TGTGCCAGCAGTCAACAGGAGCCAAATCAGCCCCAGCATTTT,CASSQQEPNQPQHF
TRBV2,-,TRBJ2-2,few,TGTGCCAGCAGTGTCCTCCGCCCCGCAACCGGGGAGCTGTTTTTT,CASSVLRPATGELFF
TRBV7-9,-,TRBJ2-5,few,TGTGCCAGCAGCCTACGTTTAAGGGAGACCCAGTACTTC,CASSLRLRETQYF
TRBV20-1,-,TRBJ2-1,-,TGCAGTGCCAGTATAGTTGAGCAGTTCTTC,CSASIVEQFF
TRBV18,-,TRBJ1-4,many,TGTGCCAGCTCACCGGACCAGAATGAAAAACTGTTTTTT,CASSPDQNEKLFF
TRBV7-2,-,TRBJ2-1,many,TGTGCCAGCAGCTCAGGACCGGTTAGGAATGAGCAGTTCTTC,CASSSGPVRNEQFF
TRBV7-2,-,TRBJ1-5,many,TGTGCCAGCAGCTTAGAGGGGGGCAATCAGCCCCAGCATTTT,CASSLEGGNQPQHF
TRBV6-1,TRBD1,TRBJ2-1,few,TGTGCCAGCAGTGGGGGGACAGCTCATTACAATGAGCAGTTCTTC,CASSGGTAHYNEQFF
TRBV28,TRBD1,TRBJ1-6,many,TGTGCCAGCAGCGACCGGGACAGGGGTTCCTATAATTCACCCCTCCACTTT,CASSDRDRGSYNSPLHF
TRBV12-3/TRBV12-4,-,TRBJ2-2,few,TGTGCCAGCAGTTTAGCGGGGGCCACCGGGGAGCTGTTTTTT,CASSLAGATGELFF
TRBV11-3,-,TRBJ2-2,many,TGTGCCAGCAGCTTAGATTGGGGGTCCGGGGAGCTGTTTTTT,CASSLDWGSGELFF
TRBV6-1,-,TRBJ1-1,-,TGTGCCAGCAGGACAGGTGAAGGCACTGAAGCTTTCTTT,CASRTGEGTEAFF
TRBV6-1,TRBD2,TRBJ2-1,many,TGTGCCAGCAGTTTCCCTAGGACTAGCGGCTACAATGAGCAGTTCTTC,CASSFPRTSGYNEQFF
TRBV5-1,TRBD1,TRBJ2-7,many,TGCGCCAGCAGCCGACAGGGCTCCTTCTACGAGCAGTACTTC,CASSRQGSFYEQYF
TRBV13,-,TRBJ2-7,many,TGTGCCAGCAGCTCCCAAGCGGGCACTCTGGTCTACGAGCAGTACTTC,CASSSQAGTLVYEQYF
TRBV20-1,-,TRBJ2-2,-,TGCAGTGCTAGAGATGGTAGGGCCGACGGCGGGGAGCTGTTTTTT,CSARDGRADGGELFF
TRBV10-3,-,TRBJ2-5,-,TGTGCCACCCACACACAGGGCCACCAAGAGACCCAGTACTTC,CATHTQGHQETQYF
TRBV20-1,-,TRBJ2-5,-,TGCAGTGCTAGATTGGGACGGCAAGAGACCCAGTACTTC,CSARLGRQETQYF
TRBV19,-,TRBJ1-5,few,TGTGCCAGTAGTCCGTCAGGGAGCCTCAATCAGCCCCAGCATTTT,CASSPSGSLNQPQHF
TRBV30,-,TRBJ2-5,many,TGTGCCTGGAGTGATGGGGGAGGGACCCAGTACTTC,CAWSDGGGTQYF
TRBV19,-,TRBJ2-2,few,TGTGCCAGTAGTCCCCGTGGGGGGCCCGGGGAGCTGTTTTTT,CASSPRGGPGELFF
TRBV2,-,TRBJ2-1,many,TGTGCCAGCAGTCGGTGGGATGGGGGCAATGAGCAGTTCTTC,CASSRWDGGNEQFF
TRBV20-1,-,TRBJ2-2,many,TGCAGTGCTAGCCGCGGGAAGACCCCCACCGGGGAGCTGTTTTTT,CSASRGKTPTGELFF
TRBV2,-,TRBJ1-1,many,TGTGCCAGCAGATACAGACAGACTATGAACACTGAAGCTTTCTTT,CASRYRQTMNTEAFF
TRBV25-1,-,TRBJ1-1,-,TGTGCCAGCAGAGGACTGAAGAACACTGAAGCTTTCTTT,CASRGLKNTEAFF
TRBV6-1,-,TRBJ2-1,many,TGTGCCAGCAGTGAAGCTGAGGTCAATGAGCAGTTCTTC,CASSEAEVNEQFF
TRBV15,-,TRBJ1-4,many,TGTGCCACCAGCCCTCGCCCGGGTGAAAAACTGTTTTTT,CATSPRPGEKLFF
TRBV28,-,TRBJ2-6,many,TGTGCCAGCAGTTTAACACAAGGCTTCGAGGCCAACGTCCTGACTTTC,CASSLTQGFEANVLTF
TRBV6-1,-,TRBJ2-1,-,TGTGCCAGCAGTGAAAAAGTTTCAGGTGGCAATGAGCAGTTCTTC,CASSEKVSGGNEQFF
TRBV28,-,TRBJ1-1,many,TGTGCCAGCAAATACCGGGCCTGGGGCACTGAAGCTTTCTTT,CASKYRAWGTEAFF
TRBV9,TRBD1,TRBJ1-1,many,TGTGCCAGCAGTCTAGGGACAGGGGCAGTGAACACTGAAGCTTTCTTT,CASSLGTGAVNTEAFF